These 21 T cell receptor beta chains share one sample of origin, sequenced in a study of shared clonotypes between healthy human individuals. Assay: immunoSEQ multiplex PCR; the TCRdb copy retains only in-frame clones and omits some. The sample consists of approximately 2.1 million clones, 90% to 95% of them appearing once. Sequencing used naive CD4+ T cells from PBMCs. Subset of the sample: CD45RA+ positively selected. The receptors here all came from a man aged 18 to 30 in good health. Some clones in this sample may be carry-over from other donors' samples.

This clone was found a few times. The V call is TRBV19, the J call TRBJ1-2; D remains ambiguous. Between the trimmed V and J ends, which lost 3 bases and 4 bases, there was a span of 9 bases. The CDR3 is 13 residues long. Germline lookup yields CDR1 LNHDA and CDR2 SQIVND (reference sequence). CDR3 region: CASSIDGAYGYTF. The CDR3 DNA reads TGTGCCAGTAGTATCGACGGTGCCTATGGCTACACCTTC.

The V and J genes are TRBV5-1 and TRBJ1-1; 7 nucleotides line up with TRBD1. J gave up 6 bases and V 0 bases, and 8 bases lay outside the gene matches. Per the germline V gene, CDR1 is SGHRS and CDR2 is YFSETQ. This CDR3 contains 15 residues. The CDR3 bases are TGCGCCAGCAGCTTGGAATTCCCCCAGGGGGCTGAAGCTTTCTTT. It specifies CASSLEFPQGAEAFF.

V and J are TRBV10-3 and TRBJ2-7; D might be TRBD1 or TRBD2, each matching 5 bases. The CDR3 is made up of 14 amino acids. CDR1 is ENHRY and CDR2 is SYGVKD in the germline V gene. Trimming removed 2 bases at V and 0 bases at J, with 8 bases between. In DNA form, the CDR3 reads TGTGCCATCAGTGAGGACAGCGGCTCCTACGAGCAGTACTTC. Its translation: CAISEDSGSYEQYF.

This chain uses TRBV28 with TRBJ2-7; the D call may be TRBD1 or TRBD2 (6 bases each). Germline assignment: CDR1 MDHEN and CDR2 SYDVKM. The CDR3 has 15 residues. The V gene lost 7 bases and the J gene lost 1 base, with 17 bases spanning the gap. The CDR3 DNA is TGTGCCAGCACCCTAGGGGGGATAGAATCCTACGAGCAGTACTTC. Translating gives CASTLGGIESYEQYF.

This sequence joins TRBV11-2 and TRBJ2-3; a weak D match, TRBD1 (5 bases). The CDR3 is 17 amino acids. V was cut by 1 base and J by 2 bases, with 16 bases left in between. From germline, CDR1 is SGHAT and CDR2 FQNNGV. The CDR3: CASSLGHQGRLTDTQYF. Here the CDR3 DNA reads TGTGCCAGCAGCTTAGGACACCAGGGTCGTCTCACAGATACGCAGTATTTT.

This sequence joins TRBV4-1 and TRBJ1-4; no definite D call. Germline V gene lookup returns CDR1 MGHRA and CDR2 YSYEKL. The CDR3 is made up of 16 amino acids. Trimming left V 4 bases short and J 8 bases short, with 20 bases between. DNA of the CDR3: TGCGCCAGCAGCCGGAACAGACCAGACTCGGGGGAAAAACTGTTTTTT. This sequence encodes CASSRNRPDSGEKLFF.

The rearrangement joins TRBV7-2 to TRBJ2-7, with 9 bases matching TRBD1. The CDR3 sequence is 16 residues long. The V and J ends lost 4 bases and 3 bases, in that order; junction bases with no gene match: 10. CDR1 SGHTA and CDR2 FQGNSA come from the germline V gene. CDR3 in DNA: TGTGCCAGCAGCTACGAACCGGGACAGGGATACTACGAGCAGTACTTC. It yields the protein CASSYEPGQGYYEQYF.

The chain joins TRBV7-9 to TRBJ2-1; no clear D gene. The germline V gene encodes CDR1 SEHNR and CDR2 FQNEAQ (reference sequence). The ends were cut back, 8 bases at V and 6 bases at J, with 14 bases in the middle. This CDR3 is built from 13 residues. The CDR3 DNA reads as TGTGCCAGCTCACGACTGAAACTCAATGAGCAGTTCTTC. Protein: CASSRLKLNEQFF.

This chain links TRBV5-1 with TRBJ1-2, with no clear D. This CDR3 contains 13 residues. V shed 2 bases and J shed 2 bases, with 7 bases lying between them. Germline V lookup: CDR1 SGHRS, CDR2 YFSETQ. For the CDR3, the DNA is TGCGCCAGCAGCTTCTACGGGAACTATGGCTACACCTTC. Protein sequence: CASSFYGNYGYTF.

Points on this clone: Additional DNA sequences in this sample encode the identical CDR3. V usage is TRBV28 and J usage is TRBJ2-2, with D perhaps TRBD1 (6 bases). This CDR3 has 14 residues. Germline V gene data show CDR1 as MDHEN and CDR2 as SYDVKM. The V gene lost 5 bases and the J gene lost 1 base, with 8 bases spanning the gap. The CDR3: CASSLGQNTGELFF. The DNA for the CDR3 is TGTGCCAGCAGTCTGGGACAGAACACCGGGGAGCTGTTTTTT.

The V call is TRBV25-1, the J call TRBJ2-2; D gene ambiguous. Germline CDR1 MGHDK, CDR2 SYGVNS. V shed 3 bases and J shed 4 bases, with 12 bases lying between them. The CDR3 covers 15 residues. CDR3 residues: CASSDFRRTTGELFF. In DNA form, the CDR3 reads TGTGCCAGCAGTGATTTTAGGCGGACCACCGGGGAGCTGTTTTTT.

As to this clone: This CDR3 is also generated by other DNA sequences in the sample. The rearrangement uses TRBV19 and TRBJ1-4, with D possibly TRBD1 on 6 matching bases. The CDR3 is 15 amino acids. CDR1 LNHDA and CDR2 SQIVND come from the germline V gene (reference sequence). Trimming stripped 1 base from V and 0 bases from J, with 6 bases between. The CDR3 reads CASSIGQATNEKLFF. In DNA, the CDR3 is TGTGCCAGTAGTATAGGACAGGCAACTAATGAAAAACTGTTTTTT.

The chain links TRBV19 to TRBJ2-3; 14 nucleotides align to TRBD2. V shed 8 bases and J 3 bases; nucleotides not matched to a gene: 7. Germline V gives CDR1 LNHDA, CDR2 SQIVND (reference sequence). The CDR3 sequence is 16 residues long. The CDR3 loop reads CASATGTSGSTDTQYF. CDR3 coding DNA: TGTGCCAGTGCGACCGGGACTAGCGGGAGTACAGATACGCAGTATTTT.

V is TRBV6-4 and J is TRBJ2-2, with 10 nucleotides matching TRBD1. Per the germline V gene, CDR1 is MRHNA and CDR2 is SNTAGT. The junction had 9 bases not matched to a gene; V was cut back by 8 bases and J by 3 bases. This CDR3 is 16 amino acids long. The chain's CDR3 is CASPPGQGYYTGELFF. As DNA, the CDR3 is TGTGCCAGCCCCCCGGGACAGGGGTACTACACCGGGGAGCTGTTTTTT.

The gene calls are TRBV7-2 and TRBJ2-6; D perhaps matches TRBD1 (5 bases). The V and J ends lost 7 bases and 1 base respectively, with 8 bases between them. The germline V gene encodes CDR1 SGHTA and CDR2 FQGNSA. CDR3 length equals 14 residues. The CDR3 sequence: CASKGDSGANVLTF. The CDR3 region has the DNA TGTGCCAGCAAAGGGGATTCTGGGGCCAACGTCCTGACTTTC. Filled out from reference TRBV7-2 and TRBJ2-6, the complete variable domain reads GAGVSQSPSNKVTEKGKDVELRCDPISGHTALYWYRQSLGQGLEFLIYFQGNSAPDKSGLPSDRFSAERTGGSVSTLTIQRTQQEDSAVYLCASKGDSGANVLTFGAGSRLTVL.

This rearrangement joins TRBV6-5 to TRBJ2-2, with TRBD2 identical over 12 bases. Germline CDR1 is MNHEY and CDR2 is SVGAGI. The trim removed 6 bases at V and 3 bases at J, leaving 2 bases unmatched. This CDR3 is 15 amino acids long. CDR3 DNA sequence: TGTGCCAGCAGACTAGCGGGAGGTTACACCGGGGAGCTGTTTTTT. It translates to CASRLAGGYTGELFF.

The J gene is TRBJ1-4, the V gene TRBV5-1; 11 bases map to TRBD1. The V and J ends lost 4 bases and 8 bases, in that order; junction bases with no gene match: 7. CDR3 length equals 15 residues. Looked up from germline, CDR1 is SGHRS and CDR2 is YFSETQ. The DNA of the CDR3 is TGCGCCAGCAGCCCCGGACAGGGGGCAATAGAAAAACTGTTTTTT. It codes for CASSPGQGAIEKLFF.

V gene TRBV5-8 combines with J gene TRBJ2-7; D unresolved. Trimming removed 4 bases from V and 5 bases from J, with 16 bases in between. Germline V lookup: CDR1 SGHTS, CDR2 YDEGEE. CDR3 length: 14 residues. The CDR3 DNA reads TGTGCCAGCAGCCGAGGCCGAACCCAGGACGAGCAGTACTTC. Encoded protein: CASSRGRTQDEQYF. The variable domain in full, completed from reference TRBV5-8 and TRBJ2-7, reads EAGVTQSPTHLIKTRGQQATLRCSPISGHTSVYWYQQALGLGLQFLLWYDEGEERNRGNFPPRFSGRQFPNYSSELNVNALELEDSALYLCASSRGRTQDEQYFGPGTRLTVT.

The chain employs TRBV6-5 and TRBJ1-4, with D perhaps TRBD1 (5 bases). Germline CDR1 is MNHEY and CDR2 is SVGAGI. Trimming left V 0 bases short and J 5 bases short, with 10 bases between. The CDR3 totals 15 residues. The CDR3 region has the DNA TGTGCCAGCAGTTACTCGACAGCCCAAAATGAAAAACTGTTTTTT. Encoded protein: CASSYSTAQNEKLFF.

This clone was recorded only once. The chain joins TRBV28 to TRBJ2-7; D is perhaps TRBD2 (5 bases). The CDR3 is 15 residues long. V lost 7 bases, J lost 2 bases, and 18 bases lay in between. Per the germline V gene, CDR1 is MDHEN and CDR2 is SYDVKM. The CDR3: CASIPSSDSPYEQYF. DNA for the CDR3: TGTGCCAGCATCCCTAGCTCGGACTCACCCTACGAGCAGTACTTC.

The rearrangement links TRBV28 to TRBJ1-1, with D hard to call. In germline, CDR1 is MDHEN, CDR2 SYDVKM. Between the trimmed V and J ends, which lost 6 bases and 2 bases, there was a span of 10 bases. CDR3 length equals 13 residues. CDR3 DNA sequence: TGTGCCAGCAGCACAGACGGTAACACTGAAGCTTTCTTT. As protein: CASSTDGNTEAFF.